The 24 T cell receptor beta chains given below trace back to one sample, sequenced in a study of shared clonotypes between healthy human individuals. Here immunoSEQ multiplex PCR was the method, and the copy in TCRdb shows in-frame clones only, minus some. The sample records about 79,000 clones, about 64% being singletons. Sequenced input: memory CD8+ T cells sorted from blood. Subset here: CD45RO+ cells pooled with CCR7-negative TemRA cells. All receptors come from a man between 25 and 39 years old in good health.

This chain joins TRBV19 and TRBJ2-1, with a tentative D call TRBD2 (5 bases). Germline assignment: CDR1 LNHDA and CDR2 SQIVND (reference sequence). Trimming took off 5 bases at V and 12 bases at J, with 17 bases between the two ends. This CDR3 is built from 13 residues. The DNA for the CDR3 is TGTGCCAGTAGTGCGCGGGCAGGCATTACGCAGTTCTTC. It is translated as CASSARAGITQFF.

CDR3 sequence reads: CASSFRGRAYEQYF. The CDR3 DNA reads as TGTGCCAGCAGCTTCCGGGGGAGGGCTTACGAGCAGTACTTC. The chain is built from TRBV11-2 and TRBJ2-7; TRBD2 aligns across 7 bases. The CDR3 covers 14 residues. V gave up 3 bases and J gave up 4 bases; unmatched junction bases: 6. Germline CDR1 is SGHAT and CDR2 is FQNNGV.

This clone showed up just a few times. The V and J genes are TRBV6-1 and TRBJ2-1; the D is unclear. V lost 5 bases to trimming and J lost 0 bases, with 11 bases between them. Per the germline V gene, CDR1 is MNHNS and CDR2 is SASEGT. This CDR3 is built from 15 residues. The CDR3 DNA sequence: TGTGCCAGCAGTCACCTCAGGTACTCCTACAATGAGCAGTTCTTC. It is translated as CASSHLRYSYNEQFF.

The CDR3 spells CASSLAGVGTSINEQFF. The DNA of the CDR3 is TGTGCCAGCAGCTTAGCAGGGGTGGGGACTAGTATTAATGAGCAGTTCTTC. The V gene is TRBV7-9, the J gene TRBJ2-1; 8 nucleotides agree with TRBD2. The CDR3 is 17 residues long. With 0 bases clipped from V and 7 bases from J, the junction kept 11 bases outside the gene matches. Germline V gene data show CDR1 as SEHNR and CDR2 as FQNEAQ (reference sequence).

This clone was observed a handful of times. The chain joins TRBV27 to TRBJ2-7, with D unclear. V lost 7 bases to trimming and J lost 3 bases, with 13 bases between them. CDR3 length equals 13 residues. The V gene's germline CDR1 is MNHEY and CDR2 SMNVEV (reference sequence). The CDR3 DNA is TGTGCCAGCAAAGGGTCCCTCGGCTACGAGCAGTACTTC. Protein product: CASKGSLGYEQYF.

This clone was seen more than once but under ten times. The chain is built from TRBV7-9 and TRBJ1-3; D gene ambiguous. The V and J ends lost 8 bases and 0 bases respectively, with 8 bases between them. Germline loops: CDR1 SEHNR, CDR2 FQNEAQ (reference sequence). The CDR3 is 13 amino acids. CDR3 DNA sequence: TGTGCCAGCGACCGGAGCTCTGGAAACACCATATATTTT. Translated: CASDRSSGNTIYF.

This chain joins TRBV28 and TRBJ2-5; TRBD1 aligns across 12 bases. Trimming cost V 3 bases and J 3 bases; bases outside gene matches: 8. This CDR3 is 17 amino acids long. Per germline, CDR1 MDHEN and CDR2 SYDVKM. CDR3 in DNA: TGTGCCAGCAGTTTTAACCGGGACAGGGGGCTAAAAGAGACCCAGTACTTC. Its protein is CASSFNRDRGLKETQYF.

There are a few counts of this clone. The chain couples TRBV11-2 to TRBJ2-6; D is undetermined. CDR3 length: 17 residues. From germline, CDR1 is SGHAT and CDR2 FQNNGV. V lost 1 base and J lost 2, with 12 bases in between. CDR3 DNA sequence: TGTGCCAGCAGCTTAGTTGAGGCGTTGACTGGGGCCAACGTCCTGACTTTC. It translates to CASSLVEALTGANVLTF.

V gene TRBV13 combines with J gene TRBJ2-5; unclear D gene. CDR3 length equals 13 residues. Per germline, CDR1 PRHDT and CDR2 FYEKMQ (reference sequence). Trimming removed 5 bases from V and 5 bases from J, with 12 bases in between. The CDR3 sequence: CASSPTGGETQYF. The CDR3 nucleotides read TGTGCCAGCAGCCCCACGGGTGGGGAGACCCAGTACTTC. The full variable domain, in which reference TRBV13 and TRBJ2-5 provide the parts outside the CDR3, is AAGVIQSPRHLIKEKRETATLKCYPIPRHDTVYWYQQGPGQDPQFLISFYEKMQSDKGSIPDRFSAQQFSDYHSELNMSSLELGDSALYFCASSPTGGETQYFGPGTRLLVL.

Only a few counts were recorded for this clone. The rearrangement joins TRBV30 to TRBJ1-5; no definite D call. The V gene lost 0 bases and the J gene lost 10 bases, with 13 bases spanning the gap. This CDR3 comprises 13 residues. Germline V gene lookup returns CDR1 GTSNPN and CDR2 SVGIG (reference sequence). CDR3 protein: CAWSVSIGGPQHF. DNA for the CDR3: TGTGCCTGGAGTGTAAGCATCGGTGGACCCCAGCATTTT.

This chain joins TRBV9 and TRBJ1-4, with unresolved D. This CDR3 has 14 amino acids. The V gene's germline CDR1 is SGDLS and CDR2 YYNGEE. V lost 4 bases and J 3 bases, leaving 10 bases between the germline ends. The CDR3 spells CASSRTDPNEKLFF. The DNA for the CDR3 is TGTGCCAGCAGCCGGACGGACCCTAATGAAAAACTGTTTTTT.

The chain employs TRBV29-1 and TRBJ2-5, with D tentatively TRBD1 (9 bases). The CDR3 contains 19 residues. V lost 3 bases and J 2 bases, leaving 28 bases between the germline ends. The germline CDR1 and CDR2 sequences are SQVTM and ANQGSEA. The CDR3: CSVEKGQGVTSGSQETQYF. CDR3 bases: TGCAGCGTTGAGAAGGGACAGGGCGTTACTAGCGGATCTCAAGAGACCCAGTACTTC.

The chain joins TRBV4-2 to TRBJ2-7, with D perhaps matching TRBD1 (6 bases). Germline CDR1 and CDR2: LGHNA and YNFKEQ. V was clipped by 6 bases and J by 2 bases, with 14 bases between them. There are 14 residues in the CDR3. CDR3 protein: CASSQNREPYEQYF. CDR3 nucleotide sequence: TGTGCCAGCAGTCAGAACAGGGAACCCTACGAGCAGTACTTC.

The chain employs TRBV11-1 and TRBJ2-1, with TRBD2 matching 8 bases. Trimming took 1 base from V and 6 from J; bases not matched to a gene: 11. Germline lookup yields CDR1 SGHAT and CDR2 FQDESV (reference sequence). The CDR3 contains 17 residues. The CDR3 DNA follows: TGTGCCAGCAGCTTAGGCGCAAGCGGGAGTCACGTCAATGAGCAGTTCTTC. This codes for CASSLGASGSHVNEQFF.

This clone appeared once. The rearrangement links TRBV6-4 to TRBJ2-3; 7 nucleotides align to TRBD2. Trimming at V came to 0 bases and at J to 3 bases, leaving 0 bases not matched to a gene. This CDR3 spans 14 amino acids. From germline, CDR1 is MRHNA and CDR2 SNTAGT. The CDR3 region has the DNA TGTGCCAGCAGTGACTCGCGGGAGACAGATACGCAGTATTTT. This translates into CASSDSRETDTQYF.

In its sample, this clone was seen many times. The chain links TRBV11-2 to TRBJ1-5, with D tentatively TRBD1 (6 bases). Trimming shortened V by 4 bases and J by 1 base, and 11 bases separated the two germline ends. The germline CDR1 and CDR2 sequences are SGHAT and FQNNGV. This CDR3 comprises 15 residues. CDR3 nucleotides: TGTGCCAGCAGCTCGGACAGTGGCAGCAATCAGCCCCAGCATTTT. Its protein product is CASSSDSGSNQPQHF.

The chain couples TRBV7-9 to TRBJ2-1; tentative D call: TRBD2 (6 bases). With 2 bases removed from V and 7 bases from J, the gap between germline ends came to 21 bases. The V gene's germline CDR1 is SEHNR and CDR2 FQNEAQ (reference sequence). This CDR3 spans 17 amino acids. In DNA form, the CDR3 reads TGTGCCAGCAGCTTATCACGTGGGGGGAGGATATTGAATGAGCAGTTCTTC. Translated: CASSLSRGGRILNEQFF.

In DNA form, the CDR3 reads TGTGCCAGCAGCGCTAGCGGGAGGTCCACCGGGGAGCTGTTTTTT. It encodes CASSASGRSTGELFF. This chain connects TRBV7-6 to TRBJ2-2, with 11 bases identical to TRBD2. V was pared by 5 bases and J by 4 bases, with 3 bases of the junction left unmatched. Germline V gene lookup returns CDR1 SGHVS and CDR2 FNYEAQ. There are 15 residues in the CDR3.

Written as DNA, the CDR3 is TGTGCCAGCAGCGTAAGCGGGGTGGGTCAGCCCCAGCATTTT. This encodes CASSVSGVGQPQHF. This chain links TRBV9 with TRBJ1-5; D remains ambiguous. Trimming pared 1 base from V and 6 bases from J, leaving 11 bases between. The germline gives CDR1 SGDLS, CDR2 YYNGEE. There are 14 residues in the CDR3.

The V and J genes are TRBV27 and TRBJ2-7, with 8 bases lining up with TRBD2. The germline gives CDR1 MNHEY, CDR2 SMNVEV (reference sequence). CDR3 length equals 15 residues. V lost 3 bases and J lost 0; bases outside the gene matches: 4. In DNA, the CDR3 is TGTGCCAGCAGTTTTGTCAGCGGGAGCTCCTACGAGCAGTACTTC. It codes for CASSFVSGSSYEQYF.

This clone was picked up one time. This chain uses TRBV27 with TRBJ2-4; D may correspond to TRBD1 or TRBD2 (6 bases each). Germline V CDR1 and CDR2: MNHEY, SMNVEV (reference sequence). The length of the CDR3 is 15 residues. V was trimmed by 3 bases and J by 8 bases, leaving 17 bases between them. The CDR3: CASSLGGAAGDIQYF. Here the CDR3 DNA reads TGTGCCAGCAGTTTGGGGGGCGCCGCTGGTGACATTCAGTACTTC.

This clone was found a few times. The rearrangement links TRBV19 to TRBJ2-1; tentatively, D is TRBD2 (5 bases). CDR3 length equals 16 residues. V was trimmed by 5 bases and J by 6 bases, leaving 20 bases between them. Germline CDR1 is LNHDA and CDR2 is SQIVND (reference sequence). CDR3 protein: CASSLPGLPSFNEQFF. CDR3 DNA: TGTGCCAGTAGTCTCCCGGGGTTACCCTCTTTCAATGAGCAGTTCTTC. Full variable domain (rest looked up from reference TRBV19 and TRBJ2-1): DGGITQSPKYLFRKEGQNVTLSCEQNLNHDAMYWYRQDPGQGLRLIYYSQIVNDFQKGDIAEGYSVSREKKESFPLTVTSAQKNPTAFYLCASSLPGLPSFNEQFFGPGTRLTVL.

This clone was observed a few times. The CDR3 bases are TGTGCCAGCAGCTTTCGGGGTAACAATGAGCAGTTCTTC. Residues: CASSFRGNNEQFF. The V gene is TRBV13, the J gene TRBJ2-1; D might be TRBD2 (5 bases). V dropped 3 bases and J dropped 5 bases, with 8 bases sitting between them. Germline-derived CDR1 and CDR2 are PRHDT and FYEKMQ (reference sequence). The CDR3 runs 13 residues.

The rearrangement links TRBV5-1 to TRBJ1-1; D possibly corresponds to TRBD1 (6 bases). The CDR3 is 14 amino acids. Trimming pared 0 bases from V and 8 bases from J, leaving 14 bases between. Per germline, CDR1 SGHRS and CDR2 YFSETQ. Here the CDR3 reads CASSLGTDPPEAFF. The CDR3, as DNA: TGCGCCAGCAGCTTGGGGACAGACCCACCCGAAGCTTTCTTT.